This T cell receptor beta chain was observed in a study of control samples from healthy donors and cancer patients. The table came from immunoSEQ multiplex PCR; TCRdb's copy has only in-frame clones and leaves some out. The data show over 150,000 clones, 94% seen once. The specimen sequenced was blood. The receptor was isolated from a woman aged 18-30 years in good health.

CDR3 coding DNA: TGTGCCAGCAGCTTAGCGGGGGGGCAGGGAACAGATACGCAGTATTTT. Translating it yields CASSLAGGQGTDTQYF. The rearrangement links TRBV11-2 to TRBJ2-3; 8 bases line up with TRBD2. CDR1 SGHAT and CDR2 FQNNGV come from the germline V gene. The CDR3 is 16 amino acids. The V segment lost 1 base and the J segment 3 bases; nucleotides outside the gene matches: 6.